The present entry profiles one T cell receptor beta chain with its context. Its antigen is as yet unknown. Every sample yielded at least 6.5 million isolated PBMCs. The record originates from a study of blood T cells in healthy people across ages. Study summary: About one barcoded beta molecule per two T cells was captured by template switching. Findings of the study overall: Higher diversity and more naive CD4+ cells were features of long-lived donors, compared to aged donors. The recorded TCR beta diversity per million T cells decreased in a roughly linear manner with age.

The CDR3 is 15 residues long. The V and J ends lost 2 bases and 10 bases respectively, with 15 bases between them. Germline V gene data show CDR1 as LGHDT and CDR2 as YNNKEL (reference sequence). It was with a sample-barcoded 5' primer and a J-beta primer mix that a second PCR of about 6 to 11 cycles was run. TCRdb reprocessed the 5' RACE reads via MiXCR and lists one record per CDR3 protein. Of approximately 680,000 distinct CDR3 sequences listed, roughly 32% are singletons. Sequencing used blood. The source of this sequence is an elderly woman in good health. The rearrangement joins TRBV3-1 to TRBJ1-6; D is unresolved. The CDR3, as DNA: TGTGCCAGCAGCCAATCGGGTCTCTCCCGGTCACCCCTCCACTTT. Translated, it gives CASSQSGLSRSPLHF.